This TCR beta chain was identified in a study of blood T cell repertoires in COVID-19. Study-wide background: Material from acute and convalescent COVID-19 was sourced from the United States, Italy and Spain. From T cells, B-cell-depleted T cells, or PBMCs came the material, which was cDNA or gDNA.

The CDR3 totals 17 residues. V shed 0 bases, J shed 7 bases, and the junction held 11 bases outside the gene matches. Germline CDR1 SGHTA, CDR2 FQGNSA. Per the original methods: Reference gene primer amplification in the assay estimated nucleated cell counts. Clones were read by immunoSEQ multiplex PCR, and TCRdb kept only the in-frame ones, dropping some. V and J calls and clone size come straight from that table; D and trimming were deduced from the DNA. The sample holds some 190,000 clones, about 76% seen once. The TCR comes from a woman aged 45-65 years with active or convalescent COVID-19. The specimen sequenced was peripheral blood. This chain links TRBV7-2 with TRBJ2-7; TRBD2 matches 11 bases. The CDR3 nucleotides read TGTGCCAGCAGCTTAGCGGCGGGACTAGCGGCCCGGGGAGAGCAGTACTTC. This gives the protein CASSLAAGLAARGEQYF.